This T cell receptor (beta chain) is from a study of T-cell memory formation after mild COVID-19. Turning to the study itself: The two donors had largely donor-specific TCR clusters.

The J segment lost 6 bases and the V segment lost 5 bases, leaving 10 bases of the junction unmatched. Germline V gene lookup returns CDR1 MNHEY and CDR2 SVGAGI. The CDR3 consists of 15 residues. In TCRdb, the 5' RACE reads were re-called with MiXCR into one record per CDR3 protein. Of 550,000 to 600,000 distinct CDR3 sequences detected, roughly a sixth appear once; the ten largest clones hold about 7.5%. The sequenced material came from PBMCs or a T cell subset sorted from them (not recorded which). The TCR was taken from an adult woman who had mild COVID-19 (a few samples of this study predate the infection). Cell type and time point are not known. V usage is TRBV6-5 and J usage is TRBJ2-7; 10 nucleotides line up with TRBD1. The chain's CDR3 is CASSGRDRGRREQYF. The CDR3 DNA follows: TGTGCCAGCAGTGGCCGGGACAGGGGACGTCGCGAGCAGTACTTC.